The sequence of this T cell receptor beta chain was determined in a study of cytotoxic CD8 clonotypes in ibrutinib-treated CLL. Study in general: The patients comprised approximately ten relapsed/refractory and about 15 treatment-naive cases, under 18 IGHV unmutated. Study-level results: Public clonotypes proved infrequent, and on treatment they shrank or remained steady.

As concerns this clone: What it recognizes is unknown.

The CDR3 has 15 amino acids. Germline V gene data show CDR1 as MNHEY and CDR2 as SVGAGI. The V and J ends lost 6 bases and 4 bases respectively, with 18 bases between them. Here immunoSEQ multiplex PCR was the method, and the copy in TCRdb shows in-frame clones only, minus some. The table includes over 45,000 clones, around 55% detected once. The specimen was PBMCs, collected after 24 months of ibrutinib treatment. V is TRBV6-5 and J is TRBJ1-2; a possible D gene is TRBD1 (6 bases). The receptor was derived from a human donor with chronic lymphocytic leukemia. The CDR3 DNA reads as TGTGCCAGCAGCTTGGACAGCCTAGGGGCCTATGGCTACACCTTC. It yields the protein CASSLDSLGAYGYTF.